One and the same sample provided the 10 T cell receptor beta chains below, sequenced in a study of shared clonotypes between healthy human individuals. Clones were read by immunoSEQ multiplex PCR, and TCRdb kept only the in-frame ones, dropping some. The table shows roughly 2.6 million clones, with over 85% occurring only once. The sequenced sample consisted of naive CD4+ T cells sorted from blood. Subset in this sample: CD45RA+ positively selected. Receptors originate from a young man in good health.

In its sample, this clone was seen once. V usage is TRBV27 and J usage is TRBJ2-3; D not certain. The CDR3 is 11 residues long. The germline CDR1 and CDR2 sequences are MNHEY and SMNVEV (reference sequence). The ends were cut back, 8 bases at V and 7 bases at J, with 10 bases in the middle. The CDR3 loop reads CASALGNTQYF. CDR3 bases: TGTGCCAGCGCCTTGGGTAATACGCAGTATTTT.

There are a few counts of this clone. The genes are TRBV5-5 and TRBJ2-7; D remains ambiguous. The CDR3 spans 12 residues. Trimming cost V 1 base and J 5 bases, with 7 bases left between them. Germline loops: CDR1 SGHKS, CDR2 YYEKEE (reference sequence). Here the CDR3 reads CASSLSSDEQYF. CDR3 nucleotides: TGTGCCAGCAGCTTGAGCTCGGACGAGCAGTACTTC.

This clone was recorded only once. The chain uses TRBV4-3 and TRBJ2-2; D is unresolved. V dropped 2 bases and J dropped 3 bases, with 10 bases sitting between them. The CDR3 is made up of 15 amino acids. Germline CDR1 is LGHNA and CDR2 is YSLEER. This chain's CDR3 is CASSQILYDTGELFF. The CDR3 DNA follows: TGCGCCAGCAGCCAAATTCTGTACGACACCGGGGAGCTGTTTTTT.

The chain combines TRBV27 with TRBJ1-6; D is undetermined. The CDR3 has 17 amino acids. V was clipped by 7 bases and J by 9 bases, with 25 bases between them. Germline CDR1 MNHEY, CDR2 SMNVEV (reference sequence). As DNA, the CDR3 is TGTGCCAGCACCACGTACAGCGGGAAGGTGGGGAGTTCACCCCTCCACTTT. This translates into CASTTYSGKVGSSPLHF.

Note on this clone: One end of the junction does not line up with germline, which may come from a read error. The genes are TRBV6-5 and TRBJ2-7; D is unresolved. There are 14 residues in the CDR3. Germline CDR1 is MNHEY and CDR2 is SVGAGI. The CDR3 is CASSYYKGSYEQYF. Here the CDR3 DNA reads TGTGCCAGCAGCTACTATAAGGGCTCCTACGAGCAGTACTTC.

V and J are TRBV30 and TRBJ2-4; 7 bases are shared with TRBD2. J lost 0 bases, V lost 0 bases, and 11 bases had no gene match. Germline V gene sequence: CDR1 GTSNPN, CDR2 SVGIG (reference sequence). The CDR3 length is 18 residues. The CDR3, as DNA: TGTGCCTGGAGTGTATGGCCGACTAGCCGTTTAGCCAAAAACATTCAGTACTTC. It is translated as CAWSVWPTSRLAKNIQYF. The variable domain in full, with the rest retrieved from reference TRBV30 and TRBJ2-4, is SQTIHQWPATLVQPVGSPLSLECTVEGTSNPNLYWYRQAAGRGLQLLFYSVGIGQISSEVPQNLSASRPQDRQFILSSKKLLLSDSGFYLCAWSVWPTSRLAKNIQYFGAGTRLSVL.

This sequence joins TRBV6-1 and TRBJ2-3; a possible D gene is TRBD2 (5 bases). The CDR3 runs to 13 residues. Per the germline V gene, CDR1 is MNHNS and CDR2 is SASEGT. Trimming took off 3 bases at V and 5 bases at J, with 9 bases between the two ends. The CDR3 loop reads CASSDQREDTQYF. The CDR3 DNA reads TGTGCCAGCAGTGACCAGAGGGAAGATACGCAGTATTTT.

The J gene is TRBJ2-5, the V gene TRBV5-1; no clear D. The CDR3 spans 15 residues. Trimming took off 3 bases at V and 5 bases at J, with 17 bases between the two ends. Germline V CDR1 and CDR2: SGHRS, YFSETQ. CDR3 bases: TGCGCCAGCAGCTCTGACCGTCGGCGTTATGAGACCCAGTACTTC. Translation gives CASSSDRRRYETQYF.

As regards this clone: Different DNA sequences within this sample yield the same CDR3. The chain links TRBV5-4 to TRBJ1-5; perhaps TRBD1 as D (6 bases). The V gene's germline CDR1 is SGHNT and CDR2 YYREEE (reference sequence). V lost 1 base, J lost 4 bases, and 9 bases lay in between. CDR3 length: 14 residues. CDR3 DNA: TGTGCCAGCAGCTTGCAGGGGAGTAATCAGCCCCAGCATTTT. This gives the protein CASSLQGSNQPQHF.

CDR3 sequence reads: CASSWGARAYGYTF. The CDR3 bases are TGTGCCAGCAGCTGGGGGGCGCGGGCCTATGGCTACACCTTC. This rearrangement joins TRBV7-2 to TRBJ1-2; tentative D call: TRBD1 (6 bases). V lost 4 bases and J 4 bases, leaving 13 bases between the germline ends. The germline V gene encodes CDR1 SGHTA and CDR2 FQGNSA. The CDR3 extends over 14 amino acids.